This entry lists 20 T cell receptor beta chains sequenced from one sample in a study of technical replicates of blood from a few donors. Generated by immunoSEQ multiplex PCR, the TCRdb table keeps only in-frame clones and is missing some. The sample records 80,000 or so clones, 81% being singletons. Sample: PBMCs. Receptors originate from a human donor in good health. Some clones in this sample may be carry-over from other donors' samples.

V gene TRBV6-5 combines with J gene TRBJ1-3; D not certain. Trimming pared 6 bases from V and 4 bases from J, leaving 13 bases between. CDR3 size: 14 residues. CDR1 is MNHEY and CDR2 is SVGAGI in the germline V gene. Here the CDR3 reads CASRQGGSGNTIYF. The CDR3 DNA sequence: TGTGCCAGCAGGCAAGGAGGGTCAGGAAACACCATATATTTT.

The chain uses TRBV4-3 and TRBJ2-1, with 9 bases lining up with TRBD2. V was pared by 1 base and J by 8 bases, with 3 bases of the junction left unmatched. Germline lookup yields CDR1 LGHNA and CDR2 YSLEER. The CDR3 extends over 14 amino acids. The CDR3 DNA follows: TGCGCCAGCAGCCAAGGCGGGGGGGCGGATGAGCAGTTCTTC. It translates to CASSQGGGADEQFF.

The rearrangement joins TRBV4-2 to TRBJ2-7; 9 nucleotides align to TRBD2. CDR3 length: 15 amino acids. V lost 0 bases, J lost 2 bases, and 2 bases stayed unmatched. Per the germline V gene, CDR1 is LGHNA and CDR2 is YNFKEQ. The CDR3 DNA follows: TGTGCCAGCAGCCAAGATTTAGCGGGGGCCTACGAGCAGTACTTC. This translates into CASSQDLAGAYEQYF.

V gene TRBV2 combines with J gene TRBJ2-2, with TRBD2 matching over 12 bases. Per the germline V gene, CDR1 is SNHLY and CDR2 is FYNNEI. Trimming removed 6 bases from V and 3 bases from J; junction bases left unmatched: 5. The CDR3 runs 16 residues. The CDR3 loop reads CASRRRLAGDTGELFF. Written as DNA, the CDR3 is TGTGCCAGCAGACGCAGACTAGCGGGAGACACCGGGGAGCTGTTTTTT.

This clone has more than one count but fewer than ten. This chain links TRBV6-1 with TRBJ1-1, with D hard to call. This CDR3 comprises 11 residues. V was trimmed by 4 bases and J by 3 bases, leaving 3 bases between them. Germline CDR1 and CDR2: MNHNS and SASEGT. The CDR3 loop reads CASSVDTEAFF. CDR3 nucleotides: TGTGCCAGCAGTGTCGACACTGAAGCTTTCTTT.

The chain carries TRBV2 and TRBJ2-1; perhaps TRBD1 as D (5 bases). The CDR3 length is 15 residues. Germline CDR1 SNHLY, CDR2 FYNNEI. Trimming shortened V by 7 bases and J by 6 bases, and 19 bases separated the two germline ends. The CDR3 is CASILNSGGANEQFF. DNA of the CDR3: TGTGCCAGCATCTTAAACTCGGGTGGGGCCAATGAGCAGTTCTTC.

The CDR3 protein is CASSAIPGETQYF. Written as DNA, the CDR3 is TGTGCCAGCAGCGCGATCCCGGGGGAGACCCAGTACTTC. The rearrangement uses TRBV9 and TRBJ2-5; maybe TRBD2 (5 bases). Trimming removed 3 bases from V and 5 bases from J, with 11 bases in between. Germline CDR1 reads SGDLS; CDR2 reads YYNGEE. This CDR3 is 13 amino acids long.

CDR3 loop: CASSYTRGTEAFF. As DNA, the CDR3 is TGTGCCAGCAGTTACACGAGAGGCACTGAAGCTTTCTTT. The chain is built from TRBV27 and TRBJ1-1, with D hard to call. The CDR3 has 13 residues. Germline V gene sequence: CDR1 MNHEY, CDR2 SMNVEV (reference sequence). The V end lost 4 bases, the J end lost 4 bases, and 10 bases lay between the germline ends.

The chain uses TRBV5-1 and TRBJ2-3, with D maybe TRBD1 (5 bases). Trimming took 0 bases from V and 4 from J, leaving 9 bases between them. The CDR3 runs to 14 residues. Germline V CDR1 and CDR2: SGHRS, YFSETQ. This CDR3 reads CASSLVGRADTQYF. In DNA form, the CDR3 reads TGCGCCAGCAGCTTGGTGGGCAGGGCAGATACGCAGTATTTT.

The chain is built from TRBV25-1 and TRBJ2-2, with 7 bases fitting TRBD1. This CDR3 has 16 amino acids. The V and J ends lost 1 base and 5 bases, in that order; junction bases with no gene match: 7. Germline values: CDR1 MGHDK, CDR2 SYGVNS. The CDR3 bases are TGTGCCAGCAGTGAATTGTGGCAGGGGGAGACCGGGGAGCTGTTTTTT. It specifies CASSELWQGETGELFF.

This rearrangement joins TRBV2 to TRBJ1-5, with D perhaps TRBD1 (5 bases). CDR3 length: 13 amino acids. Trimming removed 7 bases at V and 3 bases at J, with 10 bases between. Germline V lookup: CDR1 SNHLY, CDR2 FYNNEI. The CDR3: CASIAGFNQPQHF. For the CDR3, the DNA is TGTGCCAGCATAGCAGGGTTCAATCAGCCCCAGCATTTT.

The genes are TRBV6-1 and TRBJ1-2, with TRBD1 matching 9 bases. The CDR3 has 15 amino acids. Trimming cost V 6 bases and J 5 bases; bases outside gene matches: 10. Germline V lookup: CDR1 MNHNS, CDR2 SASEGT. CDR3 sequence (DNA): TGTGCCAGCAGCCCCTCCGGGACAGGGTTTTATGGCTACACCTTC. This translates into CASSPSGTGFYGYTF.

CDR3 in amino acids: CASSEDRVGAFF. As DNA, the CDR3 is TGTGCCAGCAGCGAGGACAGGGTTGGAGCTTTCTTT. V is TRBV7-2 and J is TRBJ1-1; 8 bases line up with TRBD1. This CDR3 comprises 12 residues. V dropped 5 bases and J dropped 10; count of bases not matched to a gene: 6. Germline CDR1 and CDR2: SGHTA and FQGNSA.

This clone has just a few counts. V usage is TRBV9 and J usage is TRBJ1-5, with D perhaps matching TRBD1 (6 bases). Germline assignment: CDR1 SGDLS and CDR2 YYNGEE. V shed 3 bases and J shed 5 bases, with 12 bases lying between them. This CDR3 has 14 residues. The CDR3 DNA reads TGTGCCAGCAGCGCCCGGGACACCTATCAGCCCCAGCATTTT. Translation: CASSARDTYQPQHF.

The gene calls are TRBV5-7 and TRBJ1-1; D possibly corresponds to TRBD1 (5 bases). TRBV5-7 has ORF status, its function being uncertain. The CDR3 loop spans 15 amino acids. The V gene lost 2 bases and the J gene lost 5 bases, with 16 bases spanning the gap. The CDR3 protein is CASSFARIRGTEAFF. The CDR3 region has the DNA TGTGCCAGCAGCTTCGCAAGGATTCGGGGGACTGAAGCTTTCTTT.

This chain uses TRBV27 with TRBJ2-7; D is possibly TRBD2 (6 bases). CDR3 size: 16 residues. The V gene lost 8 bases and the J gene lost 0 bases, with 20 bases spanning the gap. Germline V gene sequence: CDR1 MNHEY, CDR2 SMNVEV (reference sequence). The CDR3 protein is CASAQRAWSSSYEQYF. The CDR3 bases are TGTGCCAGCGCCCAGCGGGCATGGTCTAGCTCCTACGAGCAGTACTTC.

The V and J genes are TRBV9 and TRBJ2-3, with TRBD2 matching over 7 bases. The length of the CDR3 is 18 residues. Germline trimming cut 3 bases from V and 0 bases from J; bases unmatched to any gene: 13. Germline loops: CDR1 SGDLS, CDR2 YYNGEE. The CDR3 reads CASSDPSGNPTSTDTQYF. CDR3 bases: TGTGCCAGCAGCGACCCTAGCGGCAATCCTACTAGCACAGATACGCAGTATTTT.

The genes are TRBV7-2 and TRBJ1-2; 7 bases are shared with TRBD1. V gave up 3 bases and J gave up 0 bases; unmatched junction bases: 1. Germline assignment: CDR1 SGHTA and CDR2 FQGNSA. This CDR3 is 14 amino acids long. CDR3 nucleotide sequence: TGTGCCAGCAGCTTGACAGGGTCTAACTATGGCTACACCTTC. This gives the protein CASSLTGSNYGYTF.

This rearrangement joins TRBV30 to TRBJ2-3; TRBD2 might be the D (6 bases). V lost 5 bases and J lost 4, with 10 bases in between. The CDR3 consists of 12 residues. Germline CDR1 GTSNPN, CDR2 SVGIG (reference sequence). Here the CDR3 reads CAWAPGADTQYF. Here the CDR3 DNA reads TGTGCCTGGGCCCCGGGGGCAGATACGCAGTATTTT.

V is TRBV4-1 and J is TRBJ2-5; the match to TRBD2 covers 7 bases. V was clipped by 0 bases and J by 8 bases; unmatched bases: 9. Looked up from germline, CDR1 is MGHRA and CDR2 is YSYEKL. CDR3 length equals 15 residues. The DNA for the CDR3 is TGCGCCAGCAGCCAAGATCGGGGAGGGGCGGGAACCCAGTACTTC. Its protein product is CASSQDRGGAGTQYF.